Below, 11 T cell receptor beta chains from the same sample are listed, as sequenced in a study of T cell responses to AZD1222 COVID-19 vaccine. Method: immunoSEQ multiplex PCR; TCRdb's copy keeps in-frame clones and lacks some. In the table there are some 180,000 clones, approximately 90% of which are singletons. Sequenced here: peripheral blood, sampled on day 0 of AZD1222 vaccination. These receptors came from an adult in good health.

This clone was seen a handful of times. V usage is TRBV5-6 and J usage is TRBJ1-6; possibly TRBD1 for D (6 bases). Per germline, CDR1 SGHDT and CDR2 YYEEEE. The CDR3 runs 16 residues. Trimming removed 1 base from V and 7 bases from J, with 15 bases in between. CDR3 in DNA: TGTGCCAGCAGCTTGCAGGGGAGCCTAGGCAATTCACCCCTCCACTTT. Residues: CASSLQGSLGNSPLHF.

The chain uses TRBV6-5 and TRBJ1-4, with TRBD1 as a possible D gene (5 bases). The germline V and J ends were trimmed by 11 bases and 4 bases, with 14 bases remaining between them. The CDR3 totals 13 residues. Germline CDR1 MNHEY, CDR2 SVGAGI. The DNA of the CDR3 is TGTGCCGGGGCCTGGGACCTTAATGAAAAACTGTTTTTT. Its translation is CAGAWDLNEKLFF.

This clone was seen more than once but under ten times. At the DNA level, this CDR3 is encoded by other sequences in the same sample as well. The chain couples TRBV5-5 to TRBJ1-1, with 8 bases that match TRBD1. V shed 4 bases, J shed 3 bases, and the junction held 2 bases outside the gene matches. Germline lookup yields CDR1 SGHKS and CDR2 YYEKEE (reference sequence). The CDR3 covers 13 residues. The CDR3 protein is CASSLQGDTEAFF. In nucleotides, the CDR3 is TGTGCCAGCAGCCTACAGGGGGACACTGAAGCTTTCTTT.

The chain employs TRBV7-9 and TRBJ2-6; tentative D call: TRBD1 (5 bases). The V end lost 5 bases, the J end lost 1 base, and 6 bases lay between the germline ends. This CDR3 is 14 amino acids long. CDR1 is SEHNR, CDR2 FQNEAQ, per germline (reference sequence). The CDR3 region has the DNA TGTGCCAGCAGCCAGGGATCTGGGGCCAACGTCCTGACTTTC. As protein: CASSQGSGANVLTF.

The count of this clone is one. The rearrangement joins TRBV11-3 to TRBJ2-7; 8 bases match TRBD1. Germline loops: CDR1 SGHNT, CDR2 YENEEA. J gave up 6 bases and V 4 bases, and 11 bases lay outside the gene matches. CDR3 length: 15 residues. CDR3 loop: CASSSAGTGPSEQYF. The CDR3 nucleotides read TGTGCCAGCAGCTCGGCCGGGACAGGCCCCTCCGAGCAGTACTTC. Filled out from reference TRBV11-3 and TRBJ2-7, the complete variable domain reads EAGVVQSPRYKIIEKKQPVAFWCNPISGHNTLYWYLQNLGQGPELLIRYENEEAVDDSQLPKDRFSAERLKGVDSTLKIQPAELGDSAVYLCASSSAGTGPSEQYFGPGTRLTVT.

This chain joins TRBV28 and TRBJ1-2; the D gene is possibly TRBD1 (5 bases). V lost 5 bases and J lost 8, with 12 bases in between. Per the germline V gene, CDR1 is MDHEN and CDR2 is SYDVKM. This CDR3 comprises 12 residues. The CDR3 DNA is TGTGCCAGCAGTCTCGACAGTGTCGGCTACACCTTC. This gives the protein CASSLDSVGYTF.

This chain links TRBV7-9 with TRBJ1-6, with D perhaps TRBD1 (5 bases). CDR3 length: 15 residues. CDR1 is SEHNR and CDR2 is FQNEAQ in the germline V gene (reference sequence). The ends were cut back, 8 bases at V and 5 bases at J, with 16 bases in the middle. This CDR3 reads CASLRGAGDNSPLHF. CDR3 nucleotide sequence: TGTGCCAGCCTCCGAGGGGCTGGAGATAATTCACCCCTCCACTTT.

The chain uses TRBV18 and TRBJ2-7; perhaps TRBD2 as D (5 bases). V dropped 5 bases and J dropped 0 bases, with 8 bases sitting between them. This CDR3 has 13 residues. In germline, CDR1 is KGHSH, CDR2 LQKENI. The CDR3: CASSAGNSYEQYF. CDR3 sequence (DNA): TGTGCCAGCTCAGCCGGGAACTCCTACGAGCAGTACTTC.

The rearrangement uses TRBV28 and TRBJ2-1; 13 bases fit TRBD2. Germline CDR1 and CDR2: MDHEN and SYDVKM. The CDR3 consists of 16 residues. V shed 5 bases and J 4 bases; nucleotides not matched to a gene: 5. The CDR3 here is CASSPPGLAGYNEQFF. The DNA for the CDR3 is TGTGCCAGCAGTCCTCCGGGACTAGCGGGGTACAATGAGCAGTTCTTC.

This rearrangement joins TRBV3-1 (or the pseudogene TRBV3-2) to TRBJ2-2; 14 bases are shared with TRBD2. CDR3 length equals 18 residues. Unmatched junction bases numbered 4, after V lost 1 base and J lost 3 bases. The germline gives CDR1 LGHDT, CDR2 YNNKEL (reference sequence). As DNA, the CDR3 is TGTGCCAGCAGCCAAGGACTAGCGGGAGGGGACTACACCGGGGAGCTGTTTTTT. This translates into CASSQGLAGGDYTGELFF.

In this sample, this clone turned up once. The chain has TRBV19 and TRBJ2-3; D assignment may be TRBD1 or TRBD2 (6 bases each). The CDR3 covers 16 residues. V dropped 5 bases and J dropped 6 bases, with 21 bases sitting between them. In germline, CDR1 is LNHDA, CDR2 SQIVND (reference sequence). The CDR3 here is CASSSPGLGGGDTQYF. CDR3 sequence (DNA): TGTGCCAGTAGTTCACCCGGACTGGGGGGCGGTGATACGCAGTATTTT.